This T cell receptor (beta chain) was sequenced in a study of blood T cell repertoires in COVID-19. Study summary: Spain, Italy and the United States supplied samples that represented acute and convalescent COVID-19. Nucleic acid was either cDNA or gDNA, and it came from T cells, B-cell-depleted T cells, or PBMCs.

J was trimmed by 4 bases and V by 5 bases; bases with no gene match: 13. The CDR3 contains 17 residues. Germline values: CDR1 LNHDA, CDR2 SQIVND (reference sequence). Per the original data handling: Estimation of nucleated cell counts relied on the amplification of reference gene primers. Sequencing was performed with immunoSEQ multiplex PCR; in TCRdb, only in-frame clones are kept and a portion is missing. The DNA was the basis for D and trimming; V, J and clone size are from that table. The table records 100,000 or so clones, 80% to 95% of them present only once. This TCR was recovered from a human donor with active COVID-19. The donor label of this sample is uncertain. This rearrangement joins TRBV19 to TRBJ2-2; TRBD2 matches 7 bases. The specimen was peripheral blood. The CDR3 here is CASSASSGVVSTGELFF. The CDR3 bases are TGTGCCAGTAGTGCCTCGAGCGGGGTTGTGAGCACCGGGGAGCTGTTTTTT.